These T cell receptor beta chains were read from a single sample in a study of siplizumab effects on memory and regulatory T cells. The assay was immunoSEQ multiplex PCR, and TCRdb's table has in-frame clones only and misses some. Of 57,000 or so clones listed, around three quarters were seen once; the top ten hold about 0.41%. The sample consisted of memory CD4+ T cells sorted from blood. These receptors all stem from a human donor in good health. CDR3s include the opening cysteine and the closing phenylalanine or tryptophan. A D gene is named only where the DNA matches it firmly. Clone sizes are given selectively: once, few, many, or a class where the clone is expanded.

d_gene	abundance	v_gene	j_gene	CDR3aa	CDR3nt
TRBD1	NA	TRBV7-9	TRBJ2-1	CASSRRTGGSNNERFF	TGTGCCAGCAGCCGGAGGACAGGGGGCTCGAACAATGAGCGGTTCTTC
TRBD1	once	TRBV15	TRBJ2-5	CATSRDPPRRGGLQETQYF	TGTGCCACCAGCAGAGATCCTCCCCGGAGAGGGGGCTTACAAGAGACCCAGTACTTC
NA	NA	TRBV15	TRBJ1-6	CATSRGVQNSPLHF	TGTGCCACCAGCAGAGGTGTCCAGAATTCACCCCTCCACTTT
NA	NA	TRBV11-2	TRBJ2-1	CASSLNLYNEQFF	TGTGCCAGCAGCTTAAACTTATACAATGAGCAGTTCTTC
TRBD1	few	TRBV7-8	TRBJ1-2	CASSGSGTGMSYTF	TGTGCCAGCAGCGGATCCGGGACAGGGATGAGCTACACCTTC
TRBD1	NA	TRBV5-6	TRBJ1-2	CASSQPGQAIGYGYTF	TGTGCCAGCAGCCAGCCGGGACAGGCAATAGGCTATGGCTACACCTTC
TRBD2	NA	TRBV11-3	TRBJ2-1	CASSLAGGPVYEQFF	TGTGCCAGCAGCTTAGCGGGGGGGCCGGTCTATGAGCAGTTCTTC
NA	NA	TRBV18	TRBJ2-5	CASSTQETQYF	TGTGCCAGCTCCACCCAAGAGACCCAGTACTTC
TRBD1	few	TRBV5-4	TRBJ1-5	CASSPGTGDHQPQHF	TGTGCCAGCAGCCCCGGGACAGGGGATCATCAGCCCCAGCATTTT
NA	NA	TRBV18	TRBJ1-2	CASSGGRMTNYGYTF	TGTGCCAGCTCAGGCGGACGGATGACTAACTATGGCTACACCTTC
NA	few	TRBV29-1	TRBJ1-1	CSAVQGIAFF	TGCAGCGCCGTCCAGGGTATTGCTTTCTTT
NA	NA	TRBV5-6	TRBJ1-2	CASTLPGKGYTF	TGTGCCAGCACTCTGCCAGGGAAGGGCTACACCTTC
TRBD1	NA	TRBV7-2	TRBJ1-5	CASSSGQSNQPQHF	TGTGCCAGCAGCTCGGGACAGAGCAATCAGCCCCAGCATTTT
TRBD2	few	TRBV4-2	TRBJ2-3	CASSQDPSGDTQYF	TGTGCCAGCAGCCAGGACCCTAGCGGAGATACGCAGTATTTT
NA	NA	TRBV30	TRBJ1-5	CAWSPTSGDYQPQHF	TGTGCCTGGAGTCCCACGTCGGGAGATTATCAGCCCCAGCATTTT
TRBD1	NA	TRBV6-4	TRBJ1-6	CASSDQGQGASPLHF	TGTGCCAGCAGTGACCAGGGACAGGGGGCTTCACCCCTCCACTTT
NA	NA	TRBV6-6	TRBJ1-2	CASSPGTPNYGYTF	TGTGCCAGCAGTCCCGGGACACCGAACTATGGCTACACCTTC
NA	NA	TRBV6-5	TRBJ1-1	CASSYSHVTTEAFF	TGTGCCAGCAGTTACTCGCACGTAACCACTGAAGCTTTCTTT
TRBD1	NA	TRBV6-6	TRBJ1-1	CASSQGEWNTEAFF	TGTGCCAGCAGTCAGGGGGAATGGAACACTGAAGCTTTCTTT
NA	NA	TRBV19	TRBJ2-3	CASSLALTDTQYF	TGTGCCAGTAGTTTGGCCTTAACAGATACGCAGTATTTT
NA	NA	TRBV6-1	TRBJ1-4	CASTLGSSNEKLFF	TGTGCCAGCACGCTTGGCTCTTCTAATGAAAAACTGTTTTTT
NA	NA	TRBV6-4	TRBJ2-1	CASSDSGFGLLFF	TGTGCCAGCAGTGACTCGGGATTCGGGTTATTGTTCTTC
TRBD2	few	TRBV5-1	TRBJ2-7	CASSFSGTSGAYEQYF	TGCGCCAGCAGCTTTTCCGGGACTAGCGGGGCTTACGAGCAGTACTTC
NA	NA	TRBV4-3	TRBJ1-5	CASSQDARGNQPQHF	TGCGCCAGCAGCCAAGACGCCAGGGGCAATCAGCCCCAGCATTTT
NA	NA	TRBV6-5	TRBJ2-7	CASMGLASYEQYF	TGTGCCAGCATGGGGTTAGCCTCCTACGAGCAGTACTTC
TRBD2	NA	TRBV7-2	TRBJ2-1	CASSLYSAGGWYEQFF	TGTGCCAGCAGCCTATATTCCGCGGGGGGGTGGTATGAGCAGTTCTTC
TRBD2	NA	TRBV5-1	TRBJ2-3	CASSLAGGSTDTQYF	TGCGCCAGCAGCCTAGCGGGGGGCAGCACAGATACGCAGTATTTT
TRBD2	NA	TRBV7-3	TRBJ2-3	CASSPPGLAGGRPDTQYF	TGTGCCAGCAGCCCCCCGGGACTAGCGGGGGGCCGCCCAGATACGCAGTATTTT
NA	NA	TRBV30	TRBJ1-3	CAWLISGNTIYF	TGTGCCTGGCTGATCTCTGGAAACACCATATATTTT
TRBD1	NA	TRBV4-3	TRBJ2-6	CASSQTGSGANVLTF	TGCGCCAGCAGCCAGACAGGGTCTGGGGCCAACGTCCTGACTTTC
NA	NA	TRBV5-1	TRBJ1-3	CASSLASSSGNTIYF	TGCGCCAGCAGCTTGGCGTCCAGCTCTGGAAACACCATATATTTT
NA	few	TRBV7-3	TRBJ2-3	CASSSQGGNTQYF	TGTGCCAGCAGCTCACAGGGGGGGAATACGCAGTATTTT
TRBD1	NA	TRBV2	TRBJ2-1	CASMEQGASYNEQFF	TGTGCCAGCATGGAACAGGGGGCTAGCTACAATGAGCAGTTCTTC
TRBD1	NA	TRBV6-5	TRBJ1-1	CASSRQGGSTEAFF	TGTGCCAGCAGTCGACAGGGAGGTAGCACTGAAGCTTTCTTT
TRBD1	NA	TRBV6-5	TRBJ1-1	CASRGQGAGDTEAFF	TGTGCCAGCAGAGGACAGGGGGCAGGAGACACTGAAGCTTTCTTT
TRBD2	NA	TRBV5-5	TRBJ2-7	CASSPVGGGEQYF	TGTGCCAGCAGCCCGGTGGGGGGGGGCGAGCAGTACTTC
TRBD1	few	TRBV7-2	TRBJ2-4	CASSLRQGPNIQYF	TGTGCCAGCAGCCTCCGACAGGGGCCGAACATTCAGTACTTC
NA	NA	TRBV19	TRBJ2-7	CASSMKSAGLGEQYF	TGTGCCAGTAGTATGAAGAGTGCGGGGTTGGGCGAGCAGTACTTC
NA	NA	TRBV6-5	TRBJ1-2	CASSPDRSYGYTF	TGTGCCAGCAGCCCGGACAGAAGCTATGGCTACACCTTC
NA	NA	TRBV20-1	TRBJ2-5	CSAPRGETQYF	TGCAGTGCACCTAGGGGGGAGACCCAGTACTTC
NA	few	TRBV7-3	TRBJ2-5	CASSSQPGETQYF	TGTGCCAGCAGCTCCCAACCCGGCGAGACCCAGTACTTC
TRBD1	NA	TRBV7-6	TRBJ1-5	CASSDRGTVLSNQPQHF	TGTGCCAGCAGCGACCGCGGGACAGTGCTTAGCAATCAGCCCCAGCATTTT
NA	medium-sized	TRBV10-3	TRBJ2-5	CAISGASGSRETQYF	TGTGCCATCAGTGGGGCGTCGGGGAGCAGGGAGACCCAGTACTTC
NA	many	TRBV2	TRBJ1-2	CASSPQQGYGYTF	TGTGCCAGCAGTCCTCAACAGGGATATGGCTACACCTTC
NA	NA	TRBV10-3	TRBJ1-5	CAISDDPYQPQHF	TGTGCCATCAGTGATGACCCGTATCAGCCCCAGCATTTT
TRBD2	few	TRBV5-1	TRBJ2-3	CASSLSSGDARSSTDTQYF	TGCGCCAGCAGCTTGTCTAGCGGGGACGCAAGATCTAGCACAGATACGCAGTATTTT
NA	NA	TRBV5-4	TRBJ1-6	CASSSGRENSPLHF	TGTGCCAGCAGCTCTGGACGGGAAAATTCACCCCTCCACTTT
TRBD1	NA	TRBV7-9	TRBJ1-2	CASSLKQGTGNYGYTF	TGTGCCAGCAGCTTAAAACAGGGGACGGGTAACTATGGCTACACCTTC
TRBD2	NA	TRBV2	TRBJ2-5	CASRALLAGVSGTQYF	TGTGCCAGCAGAGCCCTCCTAGCGGGGGTTTCGGGGACCCAGTACTTC
TRBD1	NA	TRBV19	TRBJ1-4	CASSRLQGGEKLFF	TGTGCCAGTAGTCGTTTGCAGGGGGGTGAAAAACTGTTTTTT
NA	NA	TRBV6-5	TRBJ1-5	CASSLSGFSDQPQHF	TGTGCCAGCAGTTTATCAGGATTTTCGGATCAGCCCCAGCATTTT